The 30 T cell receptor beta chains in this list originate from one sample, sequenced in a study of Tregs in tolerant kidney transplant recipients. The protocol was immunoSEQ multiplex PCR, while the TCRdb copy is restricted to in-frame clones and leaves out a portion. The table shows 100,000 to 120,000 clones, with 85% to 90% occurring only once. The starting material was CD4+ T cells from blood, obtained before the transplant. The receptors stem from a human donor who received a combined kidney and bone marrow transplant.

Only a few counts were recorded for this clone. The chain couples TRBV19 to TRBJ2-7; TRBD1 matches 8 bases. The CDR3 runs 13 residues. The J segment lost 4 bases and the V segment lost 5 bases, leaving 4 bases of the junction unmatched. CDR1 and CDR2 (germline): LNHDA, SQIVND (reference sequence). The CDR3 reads CASSGQGSYEQYF. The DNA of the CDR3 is TGTGCCAGTAGTGGACAGGGCTCATACGAGCAGTACTTC.

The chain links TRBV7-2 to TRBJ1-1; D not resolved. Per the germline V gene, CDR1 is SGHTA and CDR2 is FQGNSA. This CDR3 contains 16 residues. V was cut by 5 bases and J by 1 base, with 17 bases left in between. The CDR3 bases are TGTGCCAGCAGCCCCCCCGAGGCGGGCAAGAACACTGAAGCTTTCTTT. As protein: CASSPPEAGKNTEAFF. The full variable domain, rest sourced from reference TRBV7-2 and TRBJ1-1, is GAGVSQSPSNKVTEKGKDVELRCDPISGHTALYWYRQSLGQGLEFLIYFQGNSAPDKSGLPSDRFSAERTGGSVSTLTIQRTQQEDSAVYLCASSPPEAGKNTEAFFGQGTRLTVV.

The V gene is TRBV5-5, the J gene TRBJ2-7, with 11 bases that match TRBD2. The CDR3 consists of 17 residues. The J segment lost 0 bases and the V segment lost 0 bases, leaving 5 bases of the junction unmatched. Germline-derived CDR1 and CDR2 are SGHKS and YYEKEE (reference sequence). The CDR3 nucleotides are TGTGCCAGCAGCTTGGCCTTGGGACTAGCGGACTCCTACGAGCAGTACTTC. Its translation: CASSLALGLADSYEQYF.

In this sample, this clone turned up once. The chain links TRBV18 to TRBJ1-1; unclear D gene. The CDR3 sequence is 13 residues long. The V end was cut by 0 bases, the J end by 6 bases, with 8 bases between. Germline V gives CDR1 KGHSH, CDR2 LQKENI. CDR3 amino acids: CASSPPSGAEAFF. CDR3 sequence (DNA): TGTGCCAGCTCACCACCTTCGGGTGCTGAAGCTTTCTTT. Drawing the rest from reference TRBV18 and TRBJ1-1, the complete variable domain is NAGVMQNPRHLVRRRGQEARLRCSPMKGHSHVYWYRQLPEEGLKFMVYLQKENIIDESGMPKERFSAEFPKEGPSILRIQQVVRGDSAAYFCASSPPSGAEAFFGQGTRLTVV.

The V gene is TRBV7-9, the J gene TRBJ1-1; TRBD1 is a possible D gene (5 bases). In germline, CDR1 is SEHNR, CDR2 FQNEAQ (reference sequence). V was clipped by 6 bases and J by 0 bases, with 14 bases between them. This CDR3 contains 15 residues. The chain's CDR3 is CASREMTGVNTEAFF. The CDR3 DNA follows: TGTGCCAGCAGGGAGATGACGGGGGTGAACACTGAAGCTTTCTTT.

In DNA, the CDR3 is TGCGCCAGCAGCCAAGATCTTACTAGCGGGGCCTGGGGGACCACAGATACGCAGTATTTT. As protein: CASSQDLTSGAWGTTDTQYF. The chain employs TRBV4-3 and TRBJ2-3, with 10 bases fitting TRBD2. Germline CDR1 and CDR2: LGHNA and YSLEER. The CDR3 is 20 residues long. V was pared by 0 bases and J by 2 bases, with 14 bases of the junction left unmatched.

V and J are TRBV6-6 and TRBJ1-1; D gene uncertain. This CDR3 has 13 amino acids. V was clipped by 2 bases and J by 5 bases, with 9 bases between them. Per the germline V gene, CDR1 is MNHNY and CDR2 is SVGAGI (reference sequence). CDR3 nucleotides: TGTGCCAGCAGTTACCGGGGTGGGACTGAAGCTTTCTTT. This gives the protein CASSYRGGTEAFF.

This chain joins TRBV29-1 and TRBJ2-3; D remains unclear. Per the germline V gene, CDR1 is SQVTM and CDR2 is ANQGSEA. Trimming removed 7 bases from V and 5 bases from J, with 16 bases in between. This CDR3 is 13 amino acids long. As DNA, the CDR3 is TGCAGCGCTACCCCTATTTTAAAAGATACGCAGTATTTT. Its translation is CSATPILKDTQYF.

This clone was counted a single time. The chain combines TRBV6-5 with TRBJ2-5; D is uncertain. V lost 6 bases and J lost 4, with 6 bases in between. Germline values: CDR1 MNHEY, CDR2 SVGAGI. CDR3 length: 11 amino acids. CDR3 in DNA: TGTGCCAGCAGGTCCTCAGAGACCCAGTACTTC. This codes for CASRSSETQYF.

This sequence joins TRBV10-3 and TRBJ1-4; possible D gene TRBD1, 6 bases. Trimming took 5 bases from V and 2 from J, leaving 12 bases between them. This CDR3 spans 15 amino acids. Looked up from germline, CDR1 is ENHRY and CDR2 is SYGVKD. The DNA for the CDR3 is TGTGCCATCAGTCCGTCAGGGGCCACTAATGAAAAACTGTTTTTT. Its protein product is CAISPSGATNEKLFF.

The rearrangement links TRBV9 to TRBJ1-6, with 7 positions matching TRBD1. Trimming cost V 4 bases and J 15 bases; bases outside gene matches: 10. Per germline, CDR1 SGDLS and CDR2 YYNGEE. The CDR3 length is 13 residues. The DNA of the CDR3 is TGTGCCAGCAGCCCTTTAACAGGGGCGCACCTCCACTTT. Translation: CASSPLTGAHLHF.

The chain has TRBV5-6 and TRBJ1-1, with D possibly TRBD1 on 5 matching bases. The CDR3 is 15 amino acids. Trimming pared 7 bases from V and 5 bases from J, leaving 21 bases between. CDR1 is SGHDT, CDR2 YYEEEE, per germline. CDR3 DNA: TGTGCCAGCCGAGTCTACTCCGGTGGGGGGACTGAAGCTTTCTTT. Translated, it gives CASRVYSGGGTEAFF.

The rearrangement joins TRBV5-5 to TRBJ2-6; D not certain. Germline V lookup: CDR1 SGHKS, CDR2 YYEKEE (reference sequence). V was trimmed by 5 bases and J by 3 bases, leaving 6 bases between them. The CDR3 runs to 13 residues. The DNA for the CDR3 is TGTGCCAGCAGACTTAGTGGGGCCAACGTCCTGACTTTC. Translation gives CASRLSGANVLTF.

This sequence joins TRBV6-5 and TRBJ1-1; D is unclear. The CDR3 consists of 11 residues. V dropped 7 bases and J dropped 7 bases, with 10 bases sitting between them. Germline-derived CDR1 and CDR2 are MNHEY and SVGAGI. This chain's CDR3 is CASTSRGEAFF. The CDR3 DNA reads TGTGCCAGCACCTCCCGGGGTGAAGCTTTCTTT.

The chain's CDR3 is CASSSRLGETQYF. The CDR3 DNA reads as TGTGCCAGCAGTTCCCGACTGGGAGAGACCCAGTACTTC. V gene TRBV27 combines with J gene TRBJ2-5; D is unresolved. Per germline, CDR1 MNHEY and CDR2 SMNVEV (reference sequence). Trimming removed 4 bases at V and 4 bases at J, with 10 bases between. The CDR3 length is 13 residues.

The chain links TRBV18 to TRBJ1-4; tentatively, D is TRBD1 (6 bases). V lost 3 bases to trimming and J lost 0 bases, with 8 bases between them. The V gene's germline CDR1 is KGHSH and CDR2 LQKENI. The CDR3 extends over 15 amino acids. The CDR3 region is CASSPGQATNEKLFF. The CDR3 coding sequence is TGTGCCAGCTCACCGGGACAAGCAACTAATGAAAAACTGTTTTTT.

The CDR3 bases are TGTGCCAGCAGCTCAACGGGACTAGCGGGGGGAGGCACAGATACGCAGTATTTT. It encodes CASSSTGLAGGGTDTQYF. The V gene is TRBV7-8, the J gene TRBJ2-3; 15 bases match TRBD2. The CDR3 length is 18 residues. CDR1 is SGHVS, CDR2 FQNEAQ, per germline. Unmatched junction bases numbered 6, after V lost 4 bases and J lost 1 base.

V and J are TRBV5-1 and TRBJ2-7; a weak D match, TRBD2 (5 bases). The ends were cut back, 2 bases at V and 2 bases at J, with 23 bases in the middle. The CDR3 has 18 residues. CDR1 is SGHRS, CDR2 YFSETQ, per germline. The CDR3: CASSFNPAGSSRTYEQYF. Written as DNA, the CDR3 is TGCGCCAGCAGCTTTAACCCGGCGGGCAGTAGCAGAACCTACGAGCAGTACTTC.

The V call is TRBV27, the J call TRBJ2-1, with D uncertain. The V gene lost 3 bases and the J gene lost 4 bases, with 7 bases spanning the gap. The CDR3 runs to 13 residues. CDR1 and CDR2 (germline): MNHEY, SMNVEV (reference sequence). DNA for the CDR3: TGTGCCAGCAGTTTGTGGAGATACAATGAGCAGTTCTTC. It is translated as CASSLWRYNEQFF.

The CDR3: CASSLSLPVAPRDTQYF. The CDR3 DNA reads as TGTGCCAGCAGTTTATCCCTCCCTGTGGCCCCTAGGGATACGCAGTATTTT. V usage is TRBV27 and J usage is TRBJ2-3; D is ambiguous. Trimming removed 0 bases at V and 6 bases at J, with 19 bases between. Germline assignment: CDR1 MNHEY and CDR2 SMNVEV (reference sequence). The CDR3 length is 17 residues.

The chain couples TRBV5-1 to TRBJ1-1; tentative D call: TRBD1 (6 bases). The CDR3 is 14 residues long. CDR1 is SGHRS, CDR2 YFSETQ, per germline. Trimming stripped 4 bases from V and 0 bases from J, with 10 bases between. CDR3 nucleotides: TGCGCCAGCAGCCGACAGGTAATGAACACTGAAGCTTTCTTT. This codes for CASSRQVMNTEAFF.

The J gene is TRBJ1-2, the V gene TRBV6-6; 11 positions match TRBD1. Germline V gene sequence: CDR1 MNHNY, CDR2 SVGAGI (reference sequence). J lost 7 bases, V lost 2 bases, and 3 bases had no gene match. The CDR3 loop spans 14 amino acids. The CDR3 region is CASSYRGQGGGYTF. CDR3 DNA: TGTGCCAGCAGTTACAGGGGACAGGGGGGTGGCTACACCTTC.

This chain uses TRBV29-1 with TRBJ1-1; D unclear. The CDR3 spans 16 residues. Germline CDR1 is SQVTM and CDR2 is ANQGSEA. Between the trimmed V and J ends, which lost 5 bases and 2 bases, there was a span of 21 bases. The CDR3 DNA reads TGCAGCGTTCCTCCGCCATTAGACACCACCAACACTGAAGCTTTCTTT. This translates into CSVPPPLDTTNTEAFF.

The CDR3 loop is CASSRTDGGPYGYTF. The CDR3 DNA reads as TGTGCCAGCAGTCGAACAGACGGAGGACCTTATGGCTACACCTTC. This chain connects TRBV5-5 to TRBJ1-2; D gene ambiguous. Deletions cut 5 bases from V and 5 bases from J, with 19 bases between. This CDR3 has 15 amino acids. CDR1 and CDR2 from the germline V gene are SGHKS and YYEKEE (reference sequence).

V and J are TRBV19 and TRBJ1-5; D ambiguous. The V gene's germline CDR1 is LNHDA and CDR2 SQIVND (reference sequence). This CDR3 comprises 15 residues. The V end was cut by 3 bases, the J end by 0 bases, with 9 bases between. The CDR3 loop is CASSMGSYSNQPQHF. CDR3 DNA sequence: TGTGCCAGTAGTATGGGCTCTTATAGCAATCAGCCCCAGCATTTT.

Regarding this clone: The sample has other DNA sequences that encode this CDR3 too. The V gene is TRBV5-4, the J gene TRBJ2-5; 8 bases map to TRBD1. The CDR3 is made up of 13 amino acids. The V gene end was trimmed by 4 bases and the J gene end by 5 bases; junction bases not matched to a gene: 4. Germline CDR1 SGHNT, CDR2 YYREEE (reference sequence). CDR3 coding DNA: TGTGCCAGCAGCACCCGACAGGGGGAGACCCAGTACTTC. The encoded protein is CASSTRQGETQYF.

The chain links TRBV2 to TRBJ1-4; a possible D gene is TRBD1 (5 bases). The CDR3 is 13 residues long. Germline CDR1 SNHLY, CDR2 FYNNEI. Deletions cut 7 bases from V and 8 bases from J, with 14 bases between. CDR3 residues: CASTKDISEKLFF. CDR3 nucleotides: TGTGCCAGCACCAAGGACATTAGCGAAAAACTGTTTTTT.

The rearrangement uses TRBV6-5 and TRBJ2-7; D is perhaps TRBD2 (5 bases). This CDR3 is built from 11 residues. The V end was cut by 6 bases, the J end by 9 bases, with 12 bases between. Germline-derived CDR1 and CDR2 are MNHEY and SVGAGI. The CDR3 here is CASSPGIGQYF. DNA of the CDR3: TGTGCCAGCAGCCCCGGGATTGGGCAGTACTTC.

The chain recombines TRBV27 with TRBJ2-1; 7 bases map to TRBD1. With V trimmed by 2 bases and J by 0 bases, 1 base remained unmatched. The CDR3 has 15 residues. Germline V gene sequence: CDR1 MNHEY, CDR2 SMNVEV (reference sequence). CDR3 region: CASSLRTGSYNEQFF. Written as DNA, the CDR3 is TGTGCCAGCAGTTTACGGACAGGCTCCTACAATGAGCAGTTCTTC.

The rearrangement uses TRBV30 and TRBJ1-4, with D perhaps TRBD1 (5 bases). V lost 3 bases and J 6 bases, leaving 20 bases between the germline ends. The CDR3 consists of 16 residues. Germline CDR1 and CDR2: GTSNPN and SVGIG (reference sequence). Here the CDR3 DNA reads TGTGCCTGGAGCGACTCGGACGGATGGGGGGATGAAAAACTGTTTTTT. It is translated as CAWSDSDGWGDEKLFF.